A selection of T cell receptor beta chains follows, all from one sample in a study of cytomegalovirus exposure and HLA in healthy donors. Using immunoSEQ multiplex PCR, the repertoire was profiled, and TCRdb retains in-frame clones only, with some absent. The table has some 330,000 clones, about nine tenths seen once. The sample taken for sequencing was PBMCs. These receptors came from a woman under 30 in good health and CMV-seronegative. Each CDR3 is given without its conserved first and last residue. Each record gives: CDR3 protein, V gene, J gene.

ASSVGVGSYEQY	TRBV9	TRBJ2-7
ASSVTSGRYNEQF	TRBV2	TRBJ2-1
ASSSRGTSGYEQY	TRBV11-2	TRBJ2-7
ASSQNWRLPQLKNIQY	TRBV4-1	TRBJ2-4
ASSLIGGGGQTQY	TRBV27	TRBJ2-5
ASSRRTEYNEQF	TRBV7-8	TRBJ2-1
ASSLSSPNPGLGTYEQY	TRBV27	TRBJ2-7
ASSLGQSNQPQH	TRBV6-5	TRBJ1-5
ASSLEPGQGVGYT	TRBV5-1	TRBJ1-2
ASSLGVAGGEQF	TRBV5-1	TRBJ2-1
ASSLKTGGTADPQYEQY	TRBV7-3	TRBJ2-7
ASSEGDTNNEKLF	TRBV2	TRBJ1-4
AISEAGWTSELTDTQY	TRBV10-3	TRBJ2-3
ASSLGAGGGETQY	TRBV7-2	TRBJ2-5
ASSPRSLQGQPQH	TRBV19	TRBJ1-5
ASSLGGPGSSYEQY	TRBV5-6	TRBJ2-7
ASGWTGGPYEQY	TRBV7-9	TRBJ2-7
ASSQQGGGYT	TRBV6-6	TRBJ1-2
ASSPGLASETQY	TRBV5-1	TRBJ2-5
ASSLGRGTSEAF	TRBV7-2	TRBJ1-1
ASSLDYQEKF	TRBV7-8	TRBJ2-1
ASSNRVLYEQY	TRBV5-6	TRBJ2-7
ASSADFAGELF	TRBV5-1	TRBJ2-2
ASSPPEAAANNEQF	TRBV18	TRBJ2-1
ASSQEEAGQWYEKLF	TRBV4-1	TRBJ1-4
SAPGVETQY	TRBV20-1	TRBJ2-5
ASRGVTDIQY	TRBV6-5	TRBJ2-4
ASSPVAGGYTDTQY	TRBV7-9	TRBJ2-3